Below are 4 T cell receptor beta chains sequenced from a single sample in a study of radiation and T cells in renal cell carcinoma. Sequencing was performed with immunoSEQ multiplex PCR; in TCRdb, only in-frame clones are kept and a portion is missing. The table shows 15,000 to 20,000 clones, with 50% to 65% occurring only once. Treatment described: treatment-naive control, cytoreductive nephrectomy. The sequencing here drew on tumor tissue, taken from a patient whose treatment was nephrectomy without radiotherapy. The receptors were sampled from a man aged 40-50 years with renal cell carcinoma.

The genes are TRBV6-9 and TRBJ2-1; a possible D gene is TRBD2 (6 bases). Per the germline V gene, CDR1 is MNHGY and CDR2 is SVAAGI. CDR3 size: 13 residues. V shed 5 bases and J shed 10 bases, with 15 bases lying between them. The CDR3 loop reads CASSTSQGGEQFF. DNA of the CDR3: TGTGCCAGCAGTACTAGTCAGGGAGGAGAGCAGTTCTTC.

J is TRBJ2-1 and V is TRBV4-3; D unclear. The CDR3 sequence is 15 residues long. Germline CDR1 LGHNA, CDR2 YSLEER. Trimming took 3 bases from V and 0 from J, leaving 9 bases between them. In DNA, the CDR3 is TGCGCCAGCAGCCACATCTGGAGCTCCTACAATGAGCAGTTCTTC. It encodes CASSHIWSSYNEQFF.

The CDR3 is CASSNRRESGYTF. As DNA, the CDR3 is TGTGCCAGTAGTAATCGCAGGGAAAGTGGCTACACCTTC. The chain links TRBV19 to TRBJ1-2; TRBD1 might be the D (5 bases). The length of the CDR3 is 13 residues. The germline V gene has CDR1 LNHDA and CDR2 SQIVND (reference sequence). The V end was cut by 4 bases, the J end by 7 bases, with 13 bases between.

This sequence joins TRBV4-3 and TRBJ1-2; 7 positions match TRBD1. The CDR3 sequence is 16 residues long. In germline, CDR1 is LGHNA, CDR2 YSLEER. Losses at the gene ends were 0 bases for V and 1 base for J; bases not matched to a gene: 5. CDR3 loop: CASSQEEGAHNYGYTF. CDR3 DNA: TGCGCCAGCAGCCAAGAAGAGGGGGCCCATAACTATGGCTACACCTTC.